These 28 T cell receptor beta chains originate from one sample sequenced in a study of shared clonotypes between healthy human individuals. Sequencing used immunoSEQ multiplex PCR; TCRdb keeps in-frame clones, though not all of them. Here the sample spans approximately 2,000,000 clones, less than 95% being singletons. The sequenced material came from naive CD4+ T cells from PBMCs. As for subset: CD45RA+ positively selected. These receptors all stem from a man younger than 30 in good health. Some clones in this sample may be carry-over from other donors' samples.

The chain combines TRBV7-2 with TRBJ2-7, with D perhaps matching TRBD1 (6 bases). CDR1 SGHTA and CDR2 FQGNSA come from the germline V gene. There are 15 residues in the CDR3. Between the trimmed V and J ends, which lost 1 base and 0 bases, there was a span of 10 bases. In DNA form, the CDR3 reads TGTGCCAGCAGCTTAGAGAGGGGGTCCTCCTACGAGCAGTACTTC. It is translated as CASSLERGSSYEQYF.

This clone came up once. The chain couples TRBV9 to TRBJ2-3; 14 bases line up with TRBD2. The CDR3 runs to 17 residues. The trim removed 2 bases at V and 1 base at J, leaving 3 bases unmatched. CDR1 and CDR2 (germline): SGDLS, YYNGEE. The CDR3, as DNA: TGTGCCAGCAGCGTGGGGACTAGCGGGAGTGGCACAGATACGCAGTATTTT. Encoded protein: CASSVGTSGSGTDTQYF.

As concerns this clone: This same CDR3 is encoded by further DNA sequences in the sample. The chain recombines TRBV7-2 with TRBJ2-1; 10 nucleotides agree with TRBD2. The length of the CDR3 is 16 residues. Trimming at V came to 1 base and at J to 3 bases, leaving 3 bases not matched to a gene. CDR1 is SGHTA and CDR2 is FQGNSA in the germline V gene. The CDR3 DNA follows: TGTGCCAGCAGCTTAGGGCTAGCGGGAGTCTACAATGAGCAGTTCTTC. Protein product: CASSLGLAGVYNEQFF.

The CDR3 sequence: CASSVVRGRGGANVLTF. The CDR3 coding sequence is TGTGCCAGCAGCGTAGTTAGGGGTAGAGGTGGGGCCAACGTCCTGACTTTC. The chain combines TRBV9 with TRBJ2-6, with D tentatively TRBD1 (5 bases). CDR3 length: 17 amino acids. The V end lost 0 bases, the J end lost 3 bases, and 13 bases lay between the germline ends. Germline assignment: CDR1 SGDLS and CDR2 YYNGEE. Full variable domain (remainder filled in from reference TRBV9 and TRBJ2-6): DSGVTQTPKHLITATGQRVTLRCSPRSGDLSVYWYQQSLDQGLQFLIQYYNGEERAKGNILERFSAQQFPDLHSELNLSSLELGDSALYFCASSVVRGRGGANVLTFGAGSRLTVL.

This clone was picked up one time. This CDR3 reads CASSLRDRGNEQFF. The DNA of the CDR3 is TGTGCCAGCAGCTTGAGGGACAGGGGAAATGAGCAGTTCTTC. V gene TRBV11-3 combines with J gene TRBJ2-1; TRBD1 agrees at 10 bases. V shed 3 bases and J 7 bases; nucleotides not matched to a gene: 3. CDR1 is SGHNT and CDR2 is YENEEA in the germline V gene. The CDR3 loop spans 14 amino acids.

The V gene is TRBV7-3, the J gene TRBJ2-3; TRBD2 agrees at 9 bases. The CDR3 sequence is 15 residues long. The junction had 7 bases not matched to a gene; V was cut back by 5 bases and J by 4 bases. Germline-derived CDR1 and CDR2 are SGHTA and FQGTGA. Written as DNA, the CDR3 is TGTGCCAGCAGCAGCGCGGGAGGGAAGGCAGATACGCAGTATTTT. Encoded protein: CASSSAGGKADTQYF.

The rearrangement links TRBV2 to TRBJ1-3, with 7 bases matching TRBD1. V dropped 7 bases and J dropped 4; count of bases not matched to a gene: 7. The CDR3 has 14 amino acids. Germline CDR1 reads SNHLY; CDR2 reads FYNNEI. CDR3 protein: CASNSGTEGNTIYF. For the CDR3, the DNA is TGTGCCAGCAACTCCGGGACAGAGGGAAACACCATATATTTT.

The chain combines TRBV18 with TRBJ2-7; the D gene is possibly TRBD1 (6 bases). Trimming took 0 bases from V and 5 from J, leaving 17 bases between them. The CDR3 is 16 residues long. CDR1 is KGHSH and CDR2 is LQKENI in the germline V gene. CDR3 nucleotide sequence: TGTGCCAGCTCACCACCGGCCGCAGGGGACCTTGACGAGCAGTACTTC. Its translation is CASSPPAAGDLDEQYF.

The CDR3 DNA follows: TGTGCCTGGAGTGAACAGATGAATGAAAAACTGTTTTTT. This codes for CAWSEQMNEKLFF. V usage is TRBV30 and J usage is TRBJ1-4, with unresolved D. Germline CDR1 is GTSNPN and CDR2 is SVGIG (reference sequence). Trimming pared 1 base from V and 5 bases from J, leaving 8 bases between. The CDR3 has 13 residues.

This clone is a singleton in its sample. The chain recombines TRBV7-9 with TRBJ2-1; the D call may be TRBD1 or TRBD2 (5 bases each). Trimming pared 4 bases from V and 5 bases from J, leaving 12 bases between. The germline V gene has CDR1 SEHNR and CDR2 FQNEAQ (reference sequence). This CDR3 is 14 amino acids long. The CDR3 here is CASSSGTHHNEQFF. CDR3 nucleotide sequence: TGTGCCAGCAGCTCGGGGACCCATCACAATGAGCAGTTCTTC.

In regard to this clone: The sample has other DNA sequences that encode this CDR3 too. V is TRBV10-3 and J is TRBJ1-5; tentative D call: TRBD1 (6 bases). V was clipped by 2 bases and J by 4 bases, with 9 bases between them. Germline values: CDR1 ENHRY, CDR2 SYGVKD. There are 14 residues in the CDR3. As DNA, the CDR3 is TGTGCCATCAGTGAGCAGGGGCTGAATCAGCCCCAGCATTTT. Translating gives CAISEQGLNQPQHF.

The chain carries TRBV25-1 and TRBJ2-1; tentative D call: TRBD2 (7 bases). The CDR3 covers 13 residues. The V end lost 5 bases, the J end lost 14 bases, and 19 bases lay between the germline ends. The V gene's germline CDR1 is MGHDK and CDR2 SYGVNS. The CDR3 loop is CASSRRGGGGEFF. The CDR3 DNA reads as TGTGCCAGCAGTAGGAGGGGAGGAGGGGGGGAGTTCTTC. Filled out from reference TRBV25-1 and TRBJ2-1, the complete variable domain reads EADIYQTPRYLVIGTGKKITLECSQTMGHDKMYWYQQDPGMELHLIHYSYGVNSTEKGDLSSESTVSRIRTEHFPLTLESARPSHTSQYLCASSRRGGGGEFFGPGTRLTVL.

This CDR3 reads CASSPLLWGAQETQYF. The CDR3 DNA reads as TGTGCCAGTAGTCCCCTGTTGTGGGGGGCCCAAGAGACCCAGTACTTC. The V gene is TRBV19, the J gene TRBJ2-5; D is tentatively TRBD1 or TRBD2 (6 bases each). The CDR3 spans 16 residues. V was trimmed by 5 bases and J by 1 base, leaving 17 bases between them. Germline loops: CDR1 LNHDA, CDR2 SQIVND (reference sequence).

This clone was counted once. This rearrangement joins TRBV21-1 to TRBJ1-4; the table's TRBD1 call for D was not verified on the DNA. TRBV21-1 is an annotated pseudogene. The CDR3 runs to 15 residues. CDR3 coding DNA: TGTGCCAGCAGCAACAGGGGGCGATCTAATGAAAAACTGTTTTTT. The encoded protein is CASSNRGRSNEKLFF.

The V call is TRBV29-1, the J call TRBJ2-7; no clear D gene. The CDR3 runs 11 residues. From germline, CDR1 is SQVTM and CDR2 ANQGSEA. Between the trimmed V and J ends, which lost 6 bases and 5 bases, there was a span of 11 bases. The CDR3 DNA sequence: TGCAGCGTAACGGCTACCGACGAGCAGTACTTC. This codes for CSVTATDEQYF.

This clone has just a few counts. DNA of the CDR3: TGTGCCAGCAGCGTAGCCGCCGAAAACACTGAAGCTTTCTTT. It encodes CASSVAAENTEAFF. The J gene is TRBJ1-1, the V gene TRBV9; unclear D gene. The germline V gene encodes CDR1 SGDLS and CDR2 YYNGEE. The V gene lost 0 bases and the J gene lost 2 bases, with 8 bases spanning the gap. There are 14 residues in the CDR3.

The chain has TRBV4-1 and TRBJ1-1; no firm D call. Germline CDR1 reads MGHRA; CDR2 reads YSYEKL. Trimming stripped 1 base from V and 9 bases from J, with 18 bases between. The CDR3 is made up of 15 amino acids. The CDR3: CASSQGAQNPLKAFF. In DNA, the CDR3 is TGCGCCAGCAGCCAAGGGGCACAGAACCCTTTGAAAGCTTTCTTT.

The chain employs TRBV28 and TRBJ1-2; the D is unclear. Germline V gene lookup returns CDR1 MDHEN and CDR2 SYDVKM. This CDR3 has 13 amino acids. V lost 6 bases and J 2 bases, leaving 10 bases between the germline ends. CDR3 coding DNA: TGTGCCAGCAGACTAGGACTGAACTATGGCTACACCTTC. Protein: CASRLGLNYGYTF.

Only a few counts were recorded for this clone. The chain has TRBV7-3 and TRBJ1-1, with a tentative D call TRBD1 (6 bases). CDR3 length: 13 amino acids. Germline-derived CDR1 and CDR2 are SGHTA and FQGTGA. The V gene lost 4 bases and the J gene lost 1 base, with 7 bases spanning the gap. The CDR3 reads CASSSGENTEAFF. The CDR3 nucleotides are TGTGCCAGCAGCTCAGGGGAGAACACTGAAGCTTTCTTT.

The V gene is TRBV2, the J gene TRBJ2-4, with a possible D match to TRBD1 (5 bases). The CDR3 runs to 12 residues. CDR1 is SNHLY, CDR2 FYNNEI, per germline. Trimming took 6 bases from V and 6 from J, leaving 9 bases between them. CDR3 sequence (DNA): TGTGCCAGCAGCTATCAGGGAAACATTCAGTACTTC. Translation gives CASSYQGNIQYF.

V gene TRBV21-1 combines with J gene TRBJ2-3; the table's D call, TRBD1, was not checked against the DNA. TRBV21-1 is a listed pseudogene. This CDR3 comprises 20 residues. CDR3 residues: CASSKLTIIRRQGWTDTQYF. CDR3 bases: TGTGCCAGCAGCAAACTGACCATAATCCGACGACAGGGGTGGACAGATACGCAGTATTTT.

The chain employs TRBV18 and TRBJ1-3; D is unresolved. Germline V gives CDR1 KGHSH, CDR2 LQKENI. Trimming left V 0 bases short and J 6 bases short, with 9 bases between. This CDR3 contains 14 residues. This chain's CDR3 is CASSPPASANTIYF. For the CDR3, the DNA is TGTGCCAGCTCACCACCGGCTTCGGCAAACACCATATATTTT.

The chain recombines TRBV6-1 with TRBJ2-5; 9 bases agree with TRBD1. This CDR3 comprises 16 residues. CDR1 is MNHNS and CDR2 is SASEGT in the germline V gene. V lost 2 bases to trimming and J lost 3 bases; unmatched junction nucleotides: 7. The CDR3 DNA reads TGTGCCAGCAGTGAATCCCCGGGACAGGGTAAAGAGACCCAGTACTTC. The encoded protein is CASSESPGQGKETQYF.

The V gene is TRBV19, the J gene TRBJ1-3; D ambiguous. V was clipped by 3 bases and J by 2 bases, with 11 bases between them. Germline CDR1 and CDR2: LNHDA and SQIVND (reference sequence). The CDR3 spans 15 residues. The chain's CDR3 is CASSIGGMAGNTIYF. The CDR3 bases are TGTGCCAGTAGTATCGGCGGGATGGCTGGAAACACCATATATTTT. Complete variable domain (other parts from reference TRBV19 and TRBJ1-3): DGGITQSPKYLFRKEGQNVTLSCEQNLNHDAMYWYRQDPGQGLRLIYYSQIVNDFQKGDIAEGYSVSREKKESFPLTVTSAQKNPTAFYLCASSIGGMAGNTIYFGEGSWLTVV.

This clone came up once. The rearrangement links TRBV29-1 to TRBJ2-7; no clear D. The CDR3 length is 13 residues. CDR1 is SQVTM, CDR2 ANQGSEA, per germline. Trimming left V 2 bases short and J 3 bases short, with 11 bases between. The CDR3 sequence: CSVESGPDYEQYF. The CDR3 DNA is TGCAGCGTTGAATCAGGCCCAGACTACGAGCAGTACTTC.

CDR3 nucleotide sequence: TGTGCCAGCAGCTTGGTTATGGGACAGATCACAGATACGCAGTATTTT. This gives the protein CASSLVMGQITDTQYF. The chain couples TRBV5-4 to TRBJ2-3; 7 bases are shared with TRBD1. Germline V lookup: CDR1 SGHNT, CDR2 YYREEE (reference sequence). CDR3 length: 16 residues. The trim removed 0 bases at V and 2 bases at J, leaving 6 bases unmatched.

To note about this clone: The sample carries other DNA sequences with the same CDR3. V and J are TRBV6-1 and TRBJ2-1; D possibly uses TRBD1 or TRBD2 (5 bases each). CDR1 is MNHNS and CDR2 is SASEGT in the germline V gene. The CDR3 sequence is 14 residues long. Deletions cut 4 bases from V and 0 bases from J, with 7 bases between. CDR3: CASSGGSSYNEQFF. The CDR3 nucleotides are TGTGCCAGCAGTGGGGGGAGCTCCTACAATGAGCAGTTCTTC.

This clone occurred once. This chain links TRBV7-2 with TRBJ1-1; 7 positions agree with TRBD1. The CDR3 extends over 15 amino acids. CDR1 and CDR2 from the germline V gene are SGHTA and FQGNSA. V was clipped by 2 bases and J by 9 bases; unmatched bases: 12. CDR3 nucleotide sequence: TGTGCCAGCAGCTTAACAAGGGACAGCCCTATGAAAGCTTTCTTT. Translated, it gives CASSLTRDSPMKAFF.